One and the same sample provided the 18 T cell receptor beta chains below, sequenced in a study of early T cells in non-severe SARS-CoV-2 infection. TCRdb processed the 5' RACE reads anew with MiXCR; each CDR3 protein has one entry. The repertoire holds roughly 80,000 distinct CDR3 sequences, about 6.5% seen once, with 7.8% in the top ten. The sequencing input was whole blood. These receptors were taken from an adult who was a healthcare worker with PCR-confirmed SARS-CoV-2 infection or an uninfected control (not recorded which).

The rearrangement links TRBV3-1 to TRBJ2-1; 11 bases fit TRBD1. The V gene end was trimmed by 6 bases and the J gene end by 6 bases; junction bases not matched to a gene: 7. The CDR3 length is 15 residues. Germline CDR1 is LGHDT and CDR2 is YNNKEL (reference sequence). CDR3 region: CASRPDRGPLNEQFF. The CDR3 DNA follows: TGTGCCAGCAGACCGGACAGGGGGCCCCTCAATGAGCAGTTCTTC.

This clonotype was found many times. The chain carries TRBV20-1 and TRBJ2-5; TRBD1 matches 7 bases. V lost 3 bases to trimming and J lost 2 bases; unmatched junction nucleotides: 0. The CDR3 is made up of 12 amino acids. The germline V gene encodes CDR1 DFQATT and CDR2 SNEGSKA (reference sequence). CDR3 region: CSASRGQETQYF. The DNA for the CDR3 is TGCAGTGCTAGCAGGGGGCAAGAGACCCAGTACTTC.

This clonotype showed up many times. The chain couples TRBV29-1 to TRBJ1-5; TRBD1 matches 9 bases. CDR1 SQVTM and CDR2 ANQGSEA come from the germline V gene. The J segment lost 5 bases and the V segment lost 6 bases, leaving 8 bases of the junction unmatched. The CDR3 spans 14 residues. The CDR3 bases are TGCAGCGTCGTTCGGACAGGGGTGGATCAGCCCCAGCATTTT. Amino acid sequence: CSVVRTGVDQPQHF.

In this sample, this clonotype turned up a few times. This chain joins TRBV7-2 and TRBJ2-1; D is perhaps TRBD2 (6 bases). In germline, CDR1 is SGHTA, CDR2 FQGNSA. The CDR3 is made up of 14 amino acids. V lost 3 bases and J 8 bases, leaving 14 bases between the germline ends. CDR3 protein: CASSLGGPRDEQFF. In DNA, the CDR3 is TGTGCCAGCAGCTTGGGGGGTCCACGAGATGAGCAGTTCTTC.

This clonotype was detected many times. The chain carries TRBV12-3 or TRBV12-4 and TRBJ1-4, with a tentative D call TRBD1 (6 bases). V shed 5 bases and J shed 0 bases, with 13 bases lying between them. The CDR3 runs to 16 residues. Here the CDR3 DNA reads TGTGCCAGCAGTCAACCAAGGACAGCAACTAATGAAAAACTGTTTTTT. Protein product: CASSQPRTATNEKLFF.

This clonotype was detected ten times or more. The chain has TRBV12-3 or TRBV12-4 and TRBJ2-3, with unresolved D. V was trimmed by 1 base and J by 1 base, leaving 6 bases between them. The CDR3 has 14 amino acids. Written as DNA, the CDR3 is TGTGCCAGCAGTTTAGTTGGTGGCACAGATACGCAGTATTTT. This gives the protein CASSLVGGTDTQYF.

This clonotype was counted once. The chain uses TRBV11-2 and TRBJ2-3, with D perhaps TRBD1 (6 bases). The length of the CDR3 is 14 residues. The V gene's germline CDR1 is SGHAT and CDR2 FQNNGV. V was cut by 1 base and J by 4 bases, with 9 bases left in between. Here the CDR3 DNA reads TGTGCCAGCAGCTTAGTGGCAGGGGCAGATACGCAGTATTTT. Its translation is CASSLVAGADTQYF.

This clonotype was seen only a few times. The chain combines TRBV12-3 or TRBV12-4 with TRBJ2-3, with D tentatively TRBD2 (6 bases). There are 15 residues in the CDR3. With 6 bases removed from V and 2 bases from J, the gap between germline ends came to 15 bases. DNA for the CDR3: TGTGCCAGCAGCCAAACTAGCAGGAACACAGATACGCAGTATTTT. Amino acid sequence: CASSQTSRNTDTQYF.

The V gene is TRBV6-6, the J gene TRBJ2-2, with D perhaps matching TRBD1 or TRBD2 (5 bases each). Germline lookup yields CDR1 MNHNY and CDR2 SVGAGI (reference sequence). CDR3 length: 16 amino acids. The ends were cut back, 5 bases at V and 7 bases at J, with 20 bases in the middle. CDR3 sequence (DNA): TGTGCCAGCAGTACCCAGGGCAGGAGGTCTAACGGGGAGCTGTTTTTT. Translation gives CASSTQGRRSNGELFF.

V and J are TRBV18 and TRBJ2-5, with TRBD2 matching 8 bases. CDR1 is KGHSH and CDR2 is LQKENI in the germline V gene. The CDR3 is 15 amino acids. V shed 3 bases and J 5 bases; nucleotides not matched to a gene: 8. CDR3 amino acids: CASSPGLARAETQYF. The CDR3 coding sequence is TGTGCCAGCTCACCCGGACTAGCTCGGGCGGAGACCCAGTACTTC.

This clonotype was recorded at least ten times. V gene TRBV20-1 combines with J gene TRBJ2-6; D is uncertain. This CDR3 is 15 amino acids long. Per the germline V gene, CDR1 is DFQATT and CDR2 is SNEGSKA (reference sequence). Trimming removed 3 bases from V and 0 bases from J, with 9 bases in between. Here the CDR3 DNA reads TGCAGTGCTAGGGGCAGCAGCTCTGGGGCCAACGTCCTGACTTTC. Its translation is CSARGSSSGANVLTF.

This clonotype turned up a few times. V usage is TRBV6-5 and J usage is TRBJ1-6; D not resolved. Germline assignment: CDR1 MNHEY and CDR2 SVGAGI. Trimming took off 7 bases at V and 7 bases at J, with 11 bases between the two ends. CDR3 size: 13 residues. CDR3 amino acids: CASNDVGNSPLHF. CDR3 DNA sequence: TGTGCCAGCAACGATGTTGGGAATTCACCCCTCCACTTT.

This clonotype was counted a few times. The chain combines TRBV12-3 or TRBV12-4 with TRBJ2-3, with unresolved D. V was trimmed by 5 bases and J by 0 bases, leaving 12 bases between them. This CDR3 is built from 15 residues. Written as DNA, the CDR3 is TGTGCCAGCAGTGATAGTTGGGATAGCACAGATACGCAGTATTTT. This translates into CASSDSWDSTDTQYF.

This clonotype was observed at least ten times. This chain uses TRBV4-2 with TRBJ2-3, with a tentative D call TRBD2 (6 bases). The CDR3 contains 14 residues. V gave up 4 bases and J gave up 0 bases, with 8 bases separating them. Germline lookup yields CDR1 LGHNA and CDR2 YNFKEQ. Here the CDR3 DNA reads TGTGCCAGCAGCCGCGGGGAAAGCACAGATACGCAGTATTTT. Encoded protein: CASSRGESTDTQYF.

The chain combines TRBV28 with TRBJ2-1; perhaps TRBD2 as D (5 bases). Trimming took off 2 bases at V and 5 bases at J, with 7 bases between the two ends. The V gene's germline CDR1 is MDHEN and CDR2 SYDVKM. The CDR3 extends over 13 amino acids. The chain's CDR3 is CASSLGENNEQFF. DNA for the CDR3: TGTGCCAGCAGTTTAGGGGAGAACAATGAGCAGTTCTTC.

This sequence joins TRBV23-1 and TRBJ2-6; the match to TRBD1 covers 7 bases. TRBV23-1 carries the ORF label, with uncertain function. The CDR3 has 18 amino acids. The ends lost 0 bases at V and 0 bases at J; junction bases unmatched: 5. CDR3 DNA: TGCGCCAGCAGTCAATCCCGGGACAGATGCTCTGGGGCCAACGTCCTGACTTTC. Protein sequence: CASSQSRDRCSGANVLTF.

There are many counts of this clonotype. The V and J genes are TRBV19 and TRBJ2-1; perhaps TRBD2 as D (5 bases). Germline CDR1 is LNHDA and CDR2 is SQIVND (reference sequence). CDR3 size: 14 residues. The germline V and J ends were trimmed by 3 bases and 9 bases, with 15 bases remaining between them. Written as DNA, the CDR3 is TGTGCCAGTAGTATGGTCGGGATGGGCGGTGAGCAGTTCTTC. Translation: CASSMVGMGGEQFF.

The chain employs TRBV6-5 and TRBJ2-7; D remains ambiguous. Germline-derived CDR1 and CDR2 are MNHEY and SVGAGI. V shed 5 bases and J shed 1 base, with 6 bases lying between them. The CDR3 covers 12 residues. The CDR3: CASSDGSYEQYF. CDR3 in DNA: TGTGCCAGCAGTGACGGTTCCTACGAGCAGTACTTC.